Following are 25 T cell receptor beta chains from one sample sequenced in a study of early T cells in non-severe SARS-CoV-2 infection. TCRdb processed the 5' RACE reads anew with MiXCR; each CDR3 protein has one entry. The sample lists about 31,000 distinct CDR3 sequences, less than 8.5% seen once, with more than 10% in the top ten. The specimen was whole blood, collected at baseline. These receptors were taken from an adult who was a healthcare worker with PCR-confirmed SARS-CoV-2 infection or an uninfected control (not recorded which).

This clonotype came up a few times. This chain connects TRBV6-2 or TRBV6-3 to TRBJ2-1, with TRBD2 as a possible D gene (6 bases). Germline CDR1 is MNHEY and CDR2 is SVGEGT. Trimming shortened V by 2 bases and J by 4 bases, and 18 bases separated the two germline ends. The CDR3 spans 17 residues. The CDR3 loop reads CASSYALLAMIYNEQFF. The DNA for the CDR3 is TGTGCCAGCAGTTACGCCCTGCTAGCGATGATTTACAATGAGCAGTTCTTC.

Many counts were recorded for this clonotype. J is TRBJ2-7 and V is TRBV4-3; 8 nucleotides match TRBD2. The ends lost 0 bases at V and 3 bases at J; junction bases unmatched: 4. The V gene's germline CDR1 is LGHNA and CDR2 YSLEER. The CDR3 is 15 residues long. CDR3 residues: CASSQEQRESYEQYF. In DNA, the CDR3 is TGCGCCAGCAGCCAAGAACAGCGGGAGAGCTACGAGCAGTACTTC.

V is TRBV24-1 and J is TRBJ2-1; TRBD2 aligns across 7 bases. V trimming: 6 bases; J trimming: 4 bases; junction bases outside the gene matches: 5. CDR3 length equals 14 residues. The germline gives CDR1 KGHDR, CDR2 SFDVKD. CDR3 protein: CATSSGTSYNEQFF. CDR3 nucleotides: TGTGCCACCAGTAGCGGGACCAGTTACAATGAGCAGTTCTTC.

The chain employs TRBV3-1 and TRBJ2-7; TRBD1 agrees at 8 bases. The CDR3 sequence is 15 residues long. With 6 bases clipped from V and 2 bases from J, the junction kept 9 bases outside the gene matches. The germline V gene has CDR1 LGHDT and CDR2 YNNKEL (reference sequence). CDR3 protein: CASSFSGTGTYEQYF. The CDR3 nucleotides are TGTGCCAGCAGTTTCTCCGGGACAGGAACCTACGAGCAGTACTTC.

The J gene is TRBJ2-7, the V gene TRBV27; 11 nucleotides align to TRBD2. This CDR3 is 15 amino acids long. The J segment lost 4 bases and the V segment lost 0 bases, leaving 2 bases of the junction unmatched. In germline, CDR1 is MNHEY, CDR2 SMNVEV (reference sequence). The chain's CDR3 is CASSLSLAGGYEQYF. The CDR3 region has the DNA TGTGCCAGCAGTTTATCGCTAGCGGGAGGATACGAGCAGTACTTC.

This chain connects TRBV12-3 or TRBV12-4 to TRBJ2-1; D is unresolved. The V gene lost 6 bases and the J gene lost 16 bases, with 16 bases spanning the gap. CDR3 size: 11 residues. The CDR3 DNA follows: TGTGCCAGCAGCCCTCTCTCGGTGCTATTCTTC. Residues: CASSPLSVLFF.

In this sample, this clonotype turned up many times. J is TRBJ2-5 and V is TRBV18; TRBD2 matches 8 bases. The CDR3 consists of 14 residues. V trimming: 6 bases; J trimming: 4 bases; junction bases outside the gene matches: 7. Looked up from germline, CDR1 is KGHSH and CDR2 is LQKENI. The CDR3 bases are TGTGCCAGCTCGTTCGGGCTAGCGGGAGAGACCCAGTACTTC. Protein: CASSFGLAGETQYF.

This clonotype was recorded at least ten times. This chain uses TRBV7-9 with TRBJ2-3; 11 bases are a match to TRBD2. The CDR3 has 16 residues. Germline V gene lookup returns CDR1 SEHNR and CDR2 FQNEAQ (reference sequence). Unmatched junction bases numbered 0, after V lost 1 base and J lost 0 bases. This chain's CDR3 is CASSLGLAGSTDTQYF. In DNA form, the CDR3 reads TGTGCCAGCAGCTTAGGACTAGCGGGAAGCACAGATACGCAGTATTTT.

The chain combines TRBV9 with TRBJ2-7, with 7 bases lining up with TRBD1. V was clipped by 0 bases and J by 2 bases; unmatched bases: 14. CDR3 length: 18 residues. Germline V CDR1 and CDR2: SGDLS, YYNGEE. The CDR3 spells CASSVGKGENRGTYEQYV. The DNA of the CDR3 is TGTGCCAGCAGCGTAGGAAAGGGAGAGAACAGGGGTACCTACGAGCAGTACGTC.

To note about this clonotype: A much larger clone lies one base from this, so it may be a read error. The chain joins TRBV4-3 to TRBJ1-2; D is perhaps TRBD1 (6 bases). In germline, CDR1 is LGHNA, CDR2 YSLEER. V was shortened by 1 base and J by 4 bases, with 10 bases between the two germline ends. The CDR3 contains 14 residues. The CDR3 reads CASSQVTGIYGYTF. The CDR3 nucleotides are TGCGCCAGCAGCCAAGTGACAGGCATCTATGGCTACACCTTC.

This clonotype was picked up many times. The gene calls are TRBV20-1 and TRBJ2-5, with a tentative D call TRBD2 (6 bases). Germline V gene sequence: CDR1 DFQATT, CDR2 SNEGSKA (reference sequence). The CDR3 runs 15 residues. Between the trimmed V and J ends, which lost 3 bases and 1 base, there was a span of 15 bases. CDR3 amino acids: CSARTPDSGQETQYF. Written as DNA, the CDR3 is TGCAGTGCTAGGACCCCCGATAGCGGCCAAGAGACCCAGTACTTC.

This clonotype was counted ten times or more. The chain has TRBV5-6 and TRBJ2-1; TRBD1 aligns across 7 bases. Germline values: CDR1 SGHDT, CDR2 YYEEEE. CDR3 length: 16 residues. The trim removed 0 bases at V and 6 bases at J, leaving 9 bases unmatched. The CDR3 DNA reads TGTGCCAGCAGCTTGGGGCCGTCGACAGGGATCAATGAGCAGTTCTTC. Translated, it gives CASSLGPSTGINEQFF.

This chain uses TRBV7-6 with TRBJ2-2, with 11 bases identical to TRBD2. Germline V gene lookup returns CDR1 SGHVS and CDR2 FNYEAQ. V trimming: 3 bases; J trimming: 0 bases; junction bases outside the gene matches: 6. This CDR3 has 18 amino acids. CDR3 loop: CASSFIAGGTSNTGELFF. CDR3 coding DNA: TGTGCCAGCAGCTTCATAGCGGGAGGGACATCGAACACCGGGGAGCTGTTTTTT.

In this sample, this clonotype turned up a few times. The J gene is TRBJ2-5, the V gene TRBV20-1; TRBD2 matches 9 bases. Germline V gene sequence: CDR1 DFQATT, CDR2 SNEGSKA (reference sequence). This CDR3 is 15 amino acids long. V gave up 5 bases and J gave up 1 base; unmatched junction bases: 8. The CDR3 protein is CSASRAGGSQETQYF. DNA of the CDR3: TGCAGTGCTTCGAGAGCGGGAGGAAGCCAAGAGACCCAGTACTTC.

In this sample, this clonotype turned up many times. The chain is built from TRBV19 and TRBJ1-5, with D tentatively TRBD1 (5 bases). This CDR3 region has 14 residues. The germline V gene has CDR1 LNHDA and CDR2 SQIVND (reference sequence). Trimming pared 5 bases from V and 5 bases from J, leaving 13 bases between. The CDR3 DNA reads TGTGCCAGTAGTCCGGGGCCTTTCGATCAGCCCCAGCATTTT. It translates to CASSPGPFDQPQHF.

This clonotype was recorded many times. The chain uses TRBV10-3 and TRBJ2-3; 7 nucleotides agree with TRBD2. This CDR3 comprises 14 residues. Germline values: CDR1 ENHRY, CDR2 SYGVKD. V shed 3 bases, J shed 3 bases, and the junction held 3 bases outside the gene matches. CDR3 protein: CAISELRGTDTQYF. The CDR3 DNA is TGTGCCATCAGTGAACTGCGGGGGACAGATACGCAGTATTTT.

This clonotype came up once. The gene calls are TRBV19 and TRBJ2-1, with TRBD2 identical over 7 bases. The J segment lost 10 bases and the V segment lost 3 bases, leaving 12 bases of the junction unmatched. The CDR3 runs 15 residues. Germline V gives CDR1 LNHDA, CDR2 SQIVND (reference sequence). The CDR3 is CASSITREPPGEQFF. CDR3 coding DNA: TGTGCCAGTAGTATTACGCGGGAGCCTCCCGGAGAGCAGTTCTTC.

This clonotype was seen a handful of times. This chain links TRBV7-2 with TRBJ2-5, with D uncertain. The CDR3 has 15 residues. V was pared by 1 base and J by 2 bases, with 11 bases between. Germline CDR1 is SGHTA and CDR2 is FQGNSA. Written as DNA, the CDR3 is TGTGCCAGCAGCTTAGGCTTGGGTCGGCAAGAGACCCAGTACTTC. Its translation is CASSLGLGRQETQYF.

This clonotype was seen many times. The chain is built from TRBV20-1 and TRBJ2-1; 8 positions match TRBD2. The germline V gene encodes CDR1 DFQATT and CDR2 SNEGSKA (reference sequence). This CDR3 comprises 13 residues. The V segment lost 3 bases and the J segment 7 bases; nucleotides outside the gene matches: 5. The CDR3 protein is CSARTGGPNEQFF. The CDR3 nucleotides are TGCAGTGCTAGGACGGGAGGGCCGAATGAGCAGTTCTTC.

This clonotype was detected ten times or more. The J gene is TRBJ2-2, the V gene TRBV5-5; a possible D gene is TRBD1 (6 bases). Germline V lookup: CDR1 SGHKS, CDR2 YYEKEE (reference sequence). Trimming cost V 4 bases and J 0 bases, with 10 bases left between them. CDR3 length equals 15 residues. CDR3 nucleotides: TGTGCCAGCAGCCTGGGACACCCGAACACCGGGGAGCTGTTTTTT. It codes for CASSLGHPNTGELFF.

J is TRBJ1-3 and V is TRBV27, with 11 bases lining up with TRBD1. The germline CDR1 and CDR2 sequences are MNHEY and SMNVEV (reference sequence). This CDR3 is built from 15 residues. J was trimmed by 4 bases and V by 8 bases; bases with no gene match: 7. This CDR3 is CASRTGGAGGNTIYF. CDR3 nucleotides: TGTGCCAGCCGGACAGGGGGCGCGGGAGGAAACACCATATATTTT.

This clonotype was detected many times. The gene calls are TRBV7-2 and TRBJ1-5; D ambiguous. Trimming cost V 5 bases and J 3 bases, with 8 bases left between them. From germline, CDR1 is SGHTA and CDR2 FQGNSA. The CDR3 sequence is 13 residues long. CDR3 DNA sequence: TGTGCCAGCAGCGATAGGGTCAATCAGCCCCAGCATTTT. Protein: CASSDRVNQPQHF.

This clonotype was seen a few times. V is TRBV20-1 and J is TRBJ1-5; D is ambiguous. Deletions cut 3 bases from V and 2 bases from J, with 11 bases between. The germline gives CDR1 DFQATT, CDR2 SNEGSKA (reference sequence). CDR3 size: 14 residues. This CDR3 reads CSASEGFGNQPQHF. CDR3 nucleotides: TGCAGTGCTAGCGAGGGTTTCGGCAATCAGCCCCAGCATTTT.

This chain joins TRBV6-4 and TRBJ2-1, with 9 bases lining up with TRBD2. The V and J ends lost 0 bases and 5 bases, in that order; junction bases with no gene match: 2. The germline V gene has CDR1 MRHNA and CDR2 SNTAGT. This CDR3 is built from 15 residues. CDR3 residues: CASSDSGTSHNEQFF. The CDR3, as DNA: TGTGCCAGCAGTGACTCCGGGACTAGCCACAATGAGCAGTTCTTC.

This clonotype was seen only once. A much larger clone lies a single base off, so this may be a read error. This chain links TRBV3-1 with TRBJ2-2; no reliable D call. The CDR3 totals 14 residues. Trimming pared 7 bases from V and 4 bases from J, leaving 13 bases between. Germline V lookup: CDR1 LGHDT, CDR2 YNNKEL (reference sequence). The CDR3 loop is CASMARSGTGELFF. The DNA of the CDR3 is TGTGCCAGCATGGCGCGCTCGGGCACCGGGGAGCTGTTTTTT.